This T cell receptor beta chain is from a study of persistence of HIV-infected CD4 T cells. Study-level points and caveats: Degenerate expanded CDR3beta sequences were enriched among CMV- and Gag-responding cells. Compared with CD3/CD28-stimulated cells, CMV- and Gag-responding cells showed lower TCRbeta richness.

The stimulus was an HIV-1 Gag 15-mer peptide pool, 1 ug/peptide/mL. CD4+ T cells upregulating both CD40 ligand and CD69 were sorted as responding cells. Suppressive ART was started during chronic HIV-1 infection in these adults. As concerns this clone: Its target is not known.

CDR3 length equals 18 residues. V shed 3 bases and J 1 base; nucleotides not matched to a gene: 12. Germline CDR1 reads SGHTA; CDR2 reads FQGTGA. Sequencing used immunoSEQ version 4 in survey mode. TCRdb's copy holds only in-frame clones and misses some; the assay was immunoSEQ multiplex PCR. The sample carries 20,000 to 25,000 clones, roughly 70% recorded once. Sequencing was performed on CD4+ T cells sorted from PBMCs after roughly 19-hour stimulation, taken from a patient who received antiretroviral therapy. The rearrangement uses TRBV7-3 and TRBJ2-7; TRBD2 aligns across 10 bases. The sequence came from an adult man with HIV who was CMV-seropositive. In DNA form, the CDR3 reads TGTGCCAGCAGCTTCCGAGGAAGCGGGGGGGCCACGTCCTACGAGCAGTACTTC. Its protein is CASSFRGSGGATSYEQYF.